One sample yielded the 27 T cell receptor beta chains listed below, sequenced in a study of regulatory T cells in long-lasting Graves disease. The TCR beta library used iRepertoire HTBI primers with Arm-PCR amplification of CDR3. One entry per CDR3 protein results from TCRdb running MiXCR on the multiplex PCR reads. Among more than 650,000 distinct CDR3 sequences listed, approximately 31% were seen once. Stated time point: persistent/refractory GD, antithyroid drugs over 5 years with positive TRAb. With RNA extracted from PBMCs as input, the TCR library was made. The source material was peripheral blood mononuclear cells (PBMCs), sampled when the disease was refractory, from a patient treated with antithyroid drugs. The receptors were gathered from a female donor with Graves disease.

This clonotype has a count of ten or more. J is TRBJ2-2 and V is TRBV3-1; TRBD2 matches 13 bases. CDR1 is LGHDT and CDR2 is YNNKEL in the germline V gene (reference sequence). The CDR3 length is 16 residues. Germline trimming cut 6 bases from V and 5 bases from J; bases unmatched to any gene: 6. CDR3 amino acids: CASRRTSGSGTGELFF. CDR3 nucleotide sequence: TGTGCCAGCAGGCGGACTAGCGGGAGCGGTACCGGGGAGCTGTTTTTT.

The chain recombines TRBV7-6 with TRBJ1-5; D not certain. CDR3 length: 14 amino acids. V was clipped by 5 bases and J by 0 bases, with 8 bases between them. Germline CDR1 and CDR2: SGHVS and FNYEAQ. The CDR3, as DNA: TGTGCCAGCAGCGCTTCTTATAGCAATCAGCCCCAGCATTTT. Encoded protein: CASSASYSNQPQHF.

This chain joins TRBV29-1 and TRBJ1-1, with TRBD1 as a possible D gene (6 bases). The germline CDR1 and CDR2 sequences are SQVTM and ANQGSEA. The CDR3 covers 12 residues. V was clipped by 6 bases and J by 1 base, with 9 bases between them. CDR3 sequence (DNA): TGCAGCGTCGCACAGGGGAACACTGAAGCTTTCTTT. Its translation: CSVAQGNTEAFF.

This clonotype was seen many times. The chain links TRBV3-1 to TRBJ1-1, with D tentatively TRBD1 (5 bases). Trimming removed 0 bases from V and 1 base from J, with 6 bases in between. Looked up from germline, CDR1 is LGHDT and CDR2 is YNNKEL (reference sequence). CDR3 length: 14 amino acids. The CDR3 here is CASSQEGTNTEAFF. The CDR3 bases are TGTGCCAGCAGCCAAGAAGGGACGAACACTGAAGCTTTCTTT.

V gene TRBV7-9 combines with J gene TRBJ1-1; the D gene is possibly TRBD1 (5 bases). Germline V gene data show CDR1 as SEHNR and CDR2 as FQNEAQ (reference sequence). The CDR3 contains 14 residues. The V end was cut by 5 bases, the J end by 3 bases, with 13 bases between. CDR3 amino acids: CASSPGTADTEAFF. In nucleotides, the CDR3 is TGTGCCAGCAGCCCCGGGACCGCTGACACTGAAGCTTTCTTT.

This clonotype was found many times. The chain couples TRBV28 to TRBJ1-1; 7 nucleotides line up with TRBD1. This CDR3 has 15 amino acids. Per germline, CDR1 MDHEN and CDR2 SYDVKM. After removal of 5 bases from V and 1 base from J, the junction contained 7 bases not matched to a gene. The DNA for the CDR3 is TGTGCCAGCAGTCCCCCGACAGGGTCGAACACTGAAGCTTTCTTT. It translates to CASSPPTGSNTEAFF.

The rearrangement joins TRBV25-1 to TRBJ1-1, with 7 bases matching TRBD1. The CDR3 extends over 17 amino acids. Germline CDR1 and CDR2: MGHDK and SYGVNS. Unmatched junction bases numbered 10, after V lost 3 bases and J lost 0 bases. CDR3 amino acids: CASSEETGDIMNTEAFF. In DNA, the CDR3 is TGTGCCAGCAGTGAGGAAACAGGGGATATCATGAACACTGAAGCTTTCTTT.

This sequence joins TRBV6-1 and TRBJ1-1, with TRBD1 matching over 7 bases. There are 18 residues in the CDR3. Germline CDR1 and CDR2: MNHNS and SASEGT. V was pared by 7 bases and J by 0 bases, with 17 bases of the junction left unmatched. The CDR3 protein is CASNQGDRVLPMNTEAFF. The CDR3 region has the DNA TGTGCCAGCAATCAGGGGGACAGAGTCCTTCCGATGAACACTGAAGCTTTCTTT.

The chain carries TRBV19 and TRBJ2-7; TRBD2 aligns across 8 bases. J lost 1 base, V lost 3 bases, and 5 bases had no gene match. This CDR3 region has 15 residues. The germline V gene encodes CDR1 LNHDA and CDR2 SQIVND (reference sequence). CDR3: CASSIPGRASYEQYF. CDR3 nucleotide sequence: TGTGCCAGTAGTATCCCCGGGAGGGCTTCCTACGAGCAGTACTTC.

This clonotype has ten or more counts. The rearrangement joins TRBV12-3 or TRBV12-4 to TRBJ1-2; 10 bases fit TRBD1. Trimming cost V 5 bases and J 7 bases; bases outside gene matches: 7. The CDR3 extends over 14 amino acids. The CDR3 DNA reads as TGTGCCAGCAGTCCCGACAGGGGGCGAAGTGGCTACACCTTC. Translation: CASSPDRGRSGYTF.

The sample holds many counts of this clonotype. The V and J genes are TRBV11-2 and TRBJ2-7; 8 nucleotides align to TRBD2. V shed 4 bases and J 1 base; nucleotides not matched to a gene: 9. Germline V gene sequence: CDR1 SGHAT, CDR2 FQNNGV. The CDR3 has 16 residues. CDR3 sequence reads: CASSSSSGSGSYEQYF. The CDR3, as DNA: TGTGCCAGCAGCTCCTCAAGCGGGAGTGGGTCCTACGAGCAGTACTTC.

Ten or more counts support this clonotype. The chain uses TRBV2 and TRBJ1-2, with 9 bases aligning to TRBD1. Unmatched junction bases numbered 11, after V lost 3 bases and J lost 6 bases. CDR1 SNHLY and CDR2 FYNNEI come from the germline V gene. This CDR3 has 16 residues. The CDR3 region is CASSDPWDRVFDGYTF. CDR3 DNA: TGTGCCAGCAGTGACCCCTGGGACAGGGTATTTGATGGCTACACCTTC.

This clonotype appeared many times. The CDR3 is CASSTAQGQGNRAKNIQYF. The CDR3, as DNA: TGCGCCAGCAGCACCGCCCAAGGACAGGGAAATCGAGCCAAAAACATTCAGTACTTC. V and J are TRBV5-1 and TRBJ2-4, with 8 bases aligning to TRBD1. The junction had 15 bases not matched to a gene; V was cut back by 4 bases and J by 0 bases. Germline loops: CDR1 SGHRS, CDR2 YFSETQ. The CDR3 sequence is 19 residues long.

This clonotype was recorded only once. The V call is TRBV6-1, the J call TRBJ1-6; no clear D gene. Germline V gene sequence: CDR1 MNHNS, CDR2 SASEGT. V lost 5 bases, J lost 7 bases, and 15 bases lay in between. This CDR3 is built from 15 residues. CDR3 nucleotide sequence: TGTGCCAGCAGTCCCGGGGTGATCAGGAATTCACCCCTCCACTTT. It codes for CASSPGVIRNSPLHF.

This chain links TRBV14 with TRBJ1-2; the match to TRBD1 covers 8 bases. The CDR3 contains 16 residues. With V trimmed by 0 bases and J by 6 bases, 9 bases remained unmatched. In germline, CDR1 is SGHDN, CDR2 FVKESK. The CDR3: CASSQEHSQGGDGYTF. CDR3 in DNA: TGTGCCAGCAGCCAAGAGCATTCACAGGGGGGGGATGGCTACACCTTC.

There are many counts of this clonotype. The V call is TRBV20-1, the J call TRBJ2-5; 12 bases align to TRBD2. V was pared by 5 bases and J by 7 bases, with 11 bases of the junction left unmatched. Germline CDR1 DFQATT, CDR2 SNEGSKA (reference sequence). The CDR3 is made up of 15 amino acids. The CDR3 coding sequence is TGCAGTGCTTCCCTTCTAGCGGGAGGGGACGGGACCCAGTACTTC. Translation gives CSASLLAGGDGTQYF.

The V gene is TRBV6-1, the J gene TRBJ2-2; TRBD2 matches at 12 bases. Losses at the gene ends were 6 bases for V and 5 bases for J; bases not matched to a gene: 10. Germline CDR1 is MNHNS and CDR2 is SASEGT. The CDR3 runs 17 residues. DNA of the CDR3: TGTGCCAGCAGGTCACTAGCGGGAGGATTTGGTACCGGGGAGCTGTTTTTT. It is translated as CASRSLAGGFGTGELFF.

The chain links TRBV27 to TRBJ2-7; no clear D gene. CDR3 length: 13 residues. Trimming removed 3 bases from V and 3 bases from J, with 9 bases in between. Germline V CDR1 and CDR2: MNHEY, SMNVEV (reference sequence). The CDR3 coding sequence is TGTGCCAGCAGTTTCAGAGAGAACTACGAGCAGTACTTC. Translation: CASSFRENYEQYF.

This clonotype was observed at least ten times. J is TRBJ1-2 and V is TRBV2, with D unclear. CDR3 length equals 13 residues. CDR1 and CDR2 from the germline V gene are SNHLY and FYNNEI. V was pared by 8 bases and J by 0 bases, with 10 bases between. CDR3 sequence (DNA): TGTGCCAGCGGAGCTGGAGCTAACTATGGCTACACCTTC. The encoded protein is CASGAGANYGYTF. Full variable domain (missing parts from reference TRBV2 and TRBJ1-2): EPEVTQTPSHQVTQMGQEVILRCVPISNHLYFYWYRQILGQKVEFLVSFYNNEISEKSEIFDDQFSVERPDGSNFTLKIRSTKLEDSAMYFCASGAGANYGYTFGSGTRLTVV.

This clonotype was found many times. This chain connects TRBV28 to TRBJ1-2; D is uncertain. The CDR3 spans 11 residues. Germline V gene data show CDR1 as MDHEN and CDR2 as SYDVKM. V lost 5 bases to trimming and J lost 5 bases, with 6 bases between them. DNA for the CDR3: TGTGCCAGCAGTCAGATGTATGGCTACACCTTC. The encoded protein is CASSQMYGYTF.

The chain uses TRBV7-9 and TRBJ2-7; 10 bases agree with TRBD2. Per germline, CDR1 SEHNR and CDR2 FQNEAQ (reference sequence). The CDR3 totals 19 residues. V dropped 7 bases and J dropped 2; count of bases not matched to a gene: 20. DNA of the CDR3: TGTGCCAGCACCCTTTTGACCGGGCTAGCGGGAGTGGGGGCCTACGAGCAGTACTTC. Its translation is CASTLLTGLAGVGAYEQYF.

V and J are TRBV29-1 and TRBJ1-1; D not resolved. Germline V gene data show CDR1 as SQVTM and CDR2 as ANQGSEA. The CDR3 covers 13 residues. V lost 5 bases and J 1 base, leaving 11 bases between the germline ends. CDR3 sequence reads: CSVSGSSNTEAFF. The CDR3 nucleotides read TGCAGCGTTAGCGGCAGTTCGAACACTGAAGCTTTCTTT.

The chain couples TRBV10-3 to TRBJ1-2; 7 positions agree with TRBD1. Germline CDR1 and CDR2: ENHRY and SYGVKD. The CDR3 contains 13 residues. J gave up 3 bases and V 5 bases, and 3 bases lay outside the gene matches. The CDR3 loop is CAISTDRDYGYTF. The CDR3 bases are TGTGCCATCAGTACAGACAGGGACTATGGCTACACCTTC.

The chain combines TRBV30 with TRBJ1-1; 8 nucleotides agree with TRBD1. The CDR3 sequence is 13 residues long. With V trimmed by 4 bases and J by 5 bases, 6 bases remained unmatched. The germline gives CDR1 GTSNPN, CDR2 SVGIG (reference sequence). CDR3 protein: CAWNAGGDTEAFF. The CDR3 bases are TGTGCCTGGAACGCAGGGGGCGATACTGAAGCTTTCTTT.

V is TRBV7-2 and J is TRBJ1-2, with D possibly matching TRBD1 (5 bases). Germline loops: CDR1 SGHTA, CDR2 FQGNSA. The CDR3 consists of 15 residues. V dropped 2 bases and J dropped 2 bases, with 12 bases sitting between them. CDR3 protein: CASSLIGTVNYGYTF. CDR3 DNA sequence: TGTGCCAGCAGCTTAATCGGGACCGTAAACTATGGCTACACCTTC.

This chain joins TRBV6-1 and TRBJ1-5; D is unresolved. Germline-derived CDR1 and CDR2 are MNHNS and SASEGT. The V end lost 5 bases, the J end lost 5 bases, and 10 bases lay between the germline ends. The CDR3 spans 13 residues. CDR3 coding DNA: TGTGCCAGCAGTCGCACAAGGGATCAGCCCCAGCATTTT. Translated, it gives CASSRTRDQPQHF.

CDR3 coding DNA: TGTGCCAGCAGTCAAACAGACAGCAGCTCCTATAATTCACCCCTCCACTTT. It translates to CASSQTDSSSYNSPLHF. The chain uses TRBV6-1 and TRBJ1-6; D is possibly TRBD1 (5 bases). The germline V gene has CDR1 MNHNS and CDR2 SASEGT. The V and J ends lost 5 bases and 0 bases respectively, with 14 bases between them. The CDR3 totals 17 residues.